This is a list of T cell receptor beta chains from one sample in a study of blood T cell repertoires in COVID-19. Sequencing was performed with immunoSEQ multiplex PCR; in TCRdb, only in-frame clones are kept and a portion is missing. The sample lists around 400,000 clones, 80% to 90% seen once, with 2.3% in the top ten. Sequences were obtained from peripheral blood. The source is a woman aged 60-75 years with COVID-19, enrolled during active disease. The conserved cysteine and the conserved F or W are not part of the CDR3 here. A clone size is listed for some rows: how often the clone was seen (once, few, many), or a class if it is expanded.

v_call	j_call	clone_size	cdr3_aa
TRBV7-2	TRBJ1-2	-	ASSLNRVDGYT
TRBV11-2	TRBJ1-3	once	ASSLWTGTTGNTIY
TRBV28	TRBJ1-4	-	AALGAREKLF
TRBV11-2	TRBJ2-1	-	ASSSSTPEQF
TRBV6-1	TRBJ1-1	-	ASSERGGVNTEAF
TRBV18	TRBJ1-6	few	ASSPRASSPLH
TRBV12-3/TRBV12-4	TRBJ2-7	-	ASRRQGVNEQY
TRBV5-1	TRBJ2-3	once	ASSLGAGGLTTDTQY
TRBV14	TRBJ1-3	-	ASSQEVPGSGNTIY
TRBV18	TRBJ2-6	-	ASSGQGSTSGANVLT
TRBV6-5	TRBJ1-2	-	ASSQDFYGYT
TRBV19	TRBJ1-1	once	ASRWTGNMNTEAF
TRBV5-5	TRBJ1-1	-	ASSYGQSRANTEAF
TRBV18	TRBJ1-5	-	ASSPETNQPQH
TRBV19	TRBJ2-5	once	ASSMIGGGSQETQY
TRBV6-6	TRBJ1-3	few	ASNPSASSGNTIY
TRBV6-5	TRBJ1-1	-	ASSFDRANTEAF
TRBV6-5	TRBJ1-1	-	ASSPTGGDTEAF
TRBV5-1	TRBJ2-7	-	ASSLVSGTFAYEQY
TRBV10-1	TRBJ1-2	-	ASSDSQFYGYT
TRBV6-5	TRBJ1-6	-	ASRQDRDYNSPLH